In its sample, the clone carrying this T cell receptor (beta chain) was seen many times. Its antigen is currently unknown. This CDR3 comprises 14 residues. The ends lost 5 bases at V and 7 bases at J; junction bases unmatched: 10. Per germline, CDR1 LNHDA and CDR2 SQIVND (reference sequence). This sample is part of a study of early T cells in non-severe SARS-CoV-2 infection. At the level of the study: The chains were unpaired, and the sequenced material was bulk RNA from unsorted whole blood. Study results and limitations: CD4 and private specificities were missed by VDJdb matching, which favored anti-spike CD8 responses.

Individual cDNA molecules carried attached unique molecular identifiers. TCRdb re-analysed the 5' RACE reads in MiXCR, keeping a single row per CDR3 protein. The sample records about 62,000 distinct CDR3 sequences, almost 9.5% being singletons. V usage is TRBV19 and J usage is TRBJ2-5; the match to TRBD1 covers 7 bases. This receptor was identified in an adult who was a healthcare worker with PCR-confirmed SARS-CoV-2 infection or an uninfected control (not recorded which). Sequencing was carried out using whole blood. DNA for the CDR3: TGTGCCAGTAGTCTTGGGACAGCGCCGGGGACCCAGTACTTC. This codes for CASSLGTAPGTQYF.